This entry describes one T cell receptor (beta chain). The antigen it recognizes is unknown. This sample was taken from a study of T cells expressing NK-cell markers (TCRdb year 2020). The study in broad terms: In sorted CD3+CD56+NKG2C+, CD3+CD56+NKG2C- and CD3+CD56-NKG2C+ T-cell subsets from eight or nine donors, TCR beta-chain repertoires were profiled. Seven of the eight sequenced donors were HCMV-seropositive and one was HCMV-seronegative. All eight donors whose samples were sequenced were randomly selected healthy volunteers, three of them men and five women. The libraries were sequenced on Illumina HiSeq 2000/2500, MiSeq or NextSeq, producing 2 x 150 bp reads. Study-wide findings and limitations: Those dominant clonotypes were again the most abundant among CD3+CD56-NKG2C+ cells in a few donors, at roughly 28.3-65%. In more than 5 donors, the dominant CD3+CD56+NKG2C+ clonotypes were found to rank among the top 10 CD8+ clonotypes and to make up about 1.0-7.5% of CD8+ T cells. Whether the expanded NKG2C-expressing T cell clones were specific for HCMV antigens remained unclear.

The listed sequencing device is Illumina HiSeq 2000. The TCR beta cDNA libraries were made using 5'RACE template switching, a step that added both a universal primer site and unique molecular identifiers. cDNA synthesis was primed from the TCR beta constant segment, followed by two successive PCR amplification steps. In the paper's pipeline: MIGEC was used to demultiplex reads and group the reads by UMI, and MiTCR was used to assemble and quantify clonotypes. Only TCR cDNA sequences supported by at least two reads were kept to exclude erroneous sequences. The tcR package was used for downstream repertoire analysis, and clonotypes were matched between fractions using CDR3 nucleotide sequence together with V segment. VDJmatch was used to annotate antigen specificity against VDJdb, with one amino acid substitution allowed in CDR3. TCRdb reanalyzed the reads, keeping one entry per CDR3 protein sequence and omitting DNA. The V and J calls follow TCRdb's processing rather than the paper's. The sample table on file contains more than 20,000 distinct CDR3 sequences. Roughly 61% of the sample rests with the top ten.

To determine HCMV serostatus, a commercial ELISA kit was used to detect HCMV-specific IgG in serum. Peripheral blood mononuclear cells were isolated from blood by Ficoll density gradient centrifugation. The sequenced material came from blood T cells: a sorted CD56 or NKG2C T cell subset, CD4+ or CD8+ T cells, or bulk PBMC T cells (not recorded which). The receptor comes from a man aged 18-75 years in good health.

For the CDR3, the sequence is CASRLTGNSNQPQHF. Recombination connected TRBV7-2 to TRBJ1-5; the TRBD1 assignment by TCRdb is unverifiable without DNA. The CDR3 goes from the cysteine to the phenylalanine over 15 residues. No nucleotide data were recorded. The germline V gene yields SGHTA for CDR1 and FQGNSA for CDR2.